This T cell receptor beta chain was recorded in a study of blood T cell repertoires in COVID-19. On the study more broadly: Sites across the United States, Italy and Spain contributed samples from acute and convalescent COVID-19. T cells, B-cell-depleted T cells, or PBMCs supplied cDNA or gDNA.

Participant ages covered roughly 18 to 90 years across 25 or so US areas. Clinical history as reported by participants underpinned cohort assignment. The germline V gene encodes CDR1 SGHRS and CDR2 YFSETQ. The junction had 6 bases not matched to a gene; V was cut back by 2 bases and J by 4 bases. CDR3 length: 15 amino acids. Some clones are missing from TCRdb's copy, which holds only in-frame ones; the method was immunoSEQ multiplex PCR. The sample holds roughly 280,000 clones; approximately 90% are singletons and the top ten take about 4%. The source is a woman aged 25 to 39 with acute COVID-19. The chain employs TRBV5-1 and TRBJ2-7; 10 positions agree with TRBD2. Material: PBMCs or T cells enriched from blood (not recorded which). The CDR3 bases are TGCGCCAGCAGCTTCGTAGCGGGAGGCGGGTACGAGCAGTACTTC. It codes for CASSFVAGGGYEQYF. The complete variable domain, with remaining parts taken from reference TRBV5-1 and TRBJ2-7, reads KAGVTQTPRYLIKTRGQQVTLSCSPISGHRSVSWYQQTPGQGLQFLFEYFSETQRNKGNFPGRFSGRQFSNSRSEMNVSTLELGDSALYLCASSFVAGGGYEQYFGPGTRLTVT.